Detailed here is one T cell receptor beta chain. This record belongs to a study of T-cell reconstitution after alpha-beta-depleted transplantation in children. Germline CDR1 reads SQVTM; CDR2 reads ANQGSEA. V dropped 8 bases and J dropped 3 bases, with 13 bases sitting between them. The CDR3 has 13 residues. It was with unique molecular identifiers that the TCRbeta library was prepared. MiXCR, applied by TCRdb to the PCR reads, yields one record per CDR3 protein. In the table there are about 830,000 distinct CDR3 sequences, roughly 15% of which are singletons. The clonotype was recovered from a male patient under 18 who had a stem cell transplant for acute lymphoblastic leukemia, so the T cells may come from the graft donor. Material: PBMCs, mostly from graft donor cells, obtained 360 days after TCRalphabeta/CD19-depleted stem cell transplant. The chain couples TRBV29-1 to TRBJ2-2, with D maybe TRBD2 (6 bases). This CDR3 reads CSSRGADTGELFF. The CDR3 DNA reads TGCAGCTCGCGGGGAGCCGACACCGGGGAGCTGTTTTTT.